The T cell receptor (beta chain) under discussion was sequenced for a study of beta chain features in type 1 diabetes. The study, taken as a whole, reports: Naive, central memory and Treg TCRB repertoires seemed to resemble each other more closely in patients than they did in healthy donors.

Cells sorted by CD45RO/CCR7/CD25/CD127/CD95/CD27 comprised CD4+ naive, central memory, regulatory and stem cell-like memory cells. Purity of each sorted population was above 95%. The V gene's germline CDR1 is SQVTM and CDR2 ANQGSEA. Trimming took 4 bases from V and 7 from J, leaving 11 bases between them. The CDR3 sequence is 12 residues long. The whole isolated RNA underwent reverse transcription, so sequencing captured expressed TCRB transcripts. Clones were sequenced by immunoSEQ multiplex PCR, and TCRdb holds only the in-frame ones, with some missing. The data contain about 350,000 clones, about 20% of them seen just once; the ten biggest clones take up roughly 0.045%. In this sample, this clone turned up a few times. The antigen is not known.

The rearrangement joins TRBV29-1 to TRBJ1-5; D is undetermined. The clonotype originates from a woman aged 18-30 years in good health. Material for sequencing was naive CD4+ T cells from blood. DNA of the CDR3: TGCAGCGTTGGGGAGTTTGGGCAGCCCCAGCATTTT. Protein: CSVGEFGQPQHF.